Listed below are T cell receptor beta chains from one sample, sequenced in a study of T cells in Graves' hyperthyroidism and ophthalmopathy. In TCRdb, the multiplex PCR reads were re-called with MiXCR into one record per CDR3 protein. The sample carries around 600,000 distinct CDR3 sequences, approximately 15% recorded once. Material: blood. Receptors originate from a woman aged 25-40 years with Graves' hyperthyroidism. CDR3s include the opening cysteine and the closing phenylalanine or tryptophan. The D gene is left open where the match is weak. For some rows the clone size is stated as once, few or many, or as a class when expanded; others skip it.

TRBV3-1	TRBD2	TRBJ2-2	many	CASSQVVSSGRAITGELFF	TGTGCCAGCAGCCAAGTGGTTTCTAGCGGGAGGGCCATCACCGGGGAGCTGTTTTTT
TRBV7-8	TRBD2	TRBJ2-3	.	CASSHSPGGADTQYF	TGTGCCAGCAGCCACTCCCCGGGAGGGGCAGATACGCAGTATTTT
TRBV20-1	TRBD2	TRBJ2-7	few	CSARAAVTTSGYEQYF	TGCAGTGCTAGAGCCGCCGTAACGACTAGCGGCTACGAGCAGTACTTC
TRBV4-2	.	TRBJ1-1	.	CASSQDQGRKTEAFF	TGTGCCAGCAGCCAAGACCAGGGCCGGAAAACTGAAGCTTTCTTT
TRBV27	.	TRBJ1-2	.	CASSLQGRDGYTF	TGTGCCAGCAGTTTACAGGGGCGCGATGGCTACACCTTC
TRBV11-1	TRBD1	TRBJ1-2	many	CASSLAEGADGYTF	TGTGCCAGCAGCTTAGCTGAGGGGGCGGATGGCTACACCTTC
TRBV7-9	TRBD1	TRBJ1-1	.	CASGTALGPAFF	TGTGCCAGTGGGACAGCACTCGGACCAGCTTTCTTT
TRBV7-6	.	TRBJ2-2	many	CASSAGRNTGELFF	TGTGCCAGCAGCGCGGGGCGCAACACCGGGGAGCTGTTTTTT
TRBV6-1	TRBD2	TRBJ2-1	.	CASSERGSGRAYNEQFF	TGTGCCAGCAGTGAAAGGGGCAGCGGGAGGGCCTACAATGAGCAGTTCTTC
TRBV30	.	TRBJ1-4	many	CAWSNGATNEKLFF	TGTGCCTGGAGTAATGGTGCCACTAATGAAAAACTGTTTTTT
TRBV10-3	.	TRBJ2-7	few	CAISEMGLEQYF	TGTGCCATCAGTGAGATGGGGTTGGAGCAGTACTTC
TRBV6-1	.	TRBJ2-7	.	CASRPGLRSYEQYF	TGTGCCAGCAGACCGGGACTTAGGTCCTACGAGCAGTACTTC
TRBV19	TRBD1	TRBJ1-1	.	CASSNSPSTGFAEAFF	TGTGCCAGTAGTAATTCCCCCTCGACAGGGTTTGCTGAAGCTTTCTTT
TRBV29-1	.	TRBJ2-4	.	CSVGKGGKNIQYF	TGCAGCGTTGGAAAGGGTGGCAAAAACATTCAGTACTTC
TRBV7-9	TRBD2	TRBJ2-1	many	CASSWTSGSEQFF	TGTGCCAGCAGTTGGACTAGCGGGAGTGAGCAGTTCTTC
TRBV29-1	.	TRBJ1-1	many	CSVSQATEAFF	TGCAGCGTTTCCCAGGCCACTGAAGCTTTCTTT
TRBV20-1	.	TRBJ1-3	few	CSASAGHKAIYF	TGCAGTGCCTCGGCAGGACATAAAGCCATATATTTT
TRBV29-1	.	TRBJ2-5	few	CSERRGGETQYF	TGCAGCGAGAGGAGGGGCGGGGAGACCCAGTACTTC
TRBV6-1	.	TRBJ2-7	many	CASSAIWAQGEQYF	TGTGCCAGCAGCGCTATTTGGGCACAGGGCGAGCAGTACTTC
TRBV2	.	TRBJ2-1	many	CASSFQTGHNEQFF	TGTGCCAGCAGTTTCCAGACCGGCCACAATGAGCAGTTCTTC
TRBV6-4	.	TRBJ1-5	.	CASSKSRYGNQPQHF	TGTGCCAGCAGCAAAAGTCGATATGGCAATCAGCCCCAGCATTTT
TRBV7-7	.	TRBJ2-3	.	CASSLGVYPEGGDTQYF	TGTGCTAGCAGCTTAGGTGTCTACCCCGAAGGTGGAGATACGCAGTATTTT
TRBV15	TRBD2	TRBJ2-1	many	CATSRGSGTANEQFF	TGTGCCACCAGCAGAGGTAGCGGGACGGCCAATGAGCAGTTCTTC
TRBV11-2	.	TRBJ1-5	many	CASSLDLNQPQHF	TGTGCCAGCAGCTTAGACCTAAATCAGCCCCAGCATTTT
TRBV11-2	TRBD2	TRBJ2-3	many	CASSKLRGGPPTDTQYF	TGTGCCAGCAGCAAACTCCGGGGGGGACCCCCAACAGATACGCAGTATTTT
TRBV14	.	TRBJ1-2	few	CASSPVEHYGYTF	TGTGCCAGCAGCCCCGTGGAGCACTATGGCTACACCTTC
TRBV25-1	.	TRBJ2-1	.	CASSEFRASSDNEQFF	TGTGCCAGCAGTGAATTTAGGGCTAGCTCTGACAATGAGCAGTTCTTC
TRBV4-1	.	TRBJ2-7	.	CASSLSRQGTYEQYF	TGCGCCAGCAGCCTCTCAAGGCAGGGAACCTACGAGCAGTACTTC
TRBV9	TRBD1	TRBJ1-4	.	CASSSTGAEKLFF	TGTGCCAGCAGCTCGACAGGGGCTGAAAAACTGTTTTTT
TRBV30	TRBD1	TRBJ2-2	.	CAWNPDRGHTGELFF	TGTGCCTGGAACCCGGACAGGGGTCACACCGGGGAGCTGTTTTTT
TRBV3-1	.	TRBJ2-7	many	CASSQGAEQYF	TGTGCCAGCAGCCAAGGGGCCGAGCAGTACTTC
TRBV6-1	TRBD2	TRBJ2-7	many	CASSELAVTSYEQYF	TGTGCCAGCAGTGAACTAGCGGTGACCTCCTACGAGCAGTACTTC
TRBV7-8	TRBD1	TRBJ1-1	.	CASSLGWTGGNTEAFF	TGTGCCAGCAGCTTAGGTTGGACAGGGGGGAACACTGAAGCTTTCTTT
TRBV20-1	TRBD2	TRBJ2-7	.	CSASGRAPYEQYF	TGCAGTGCTAGCGGGAGGGCCCCCTACGAGCAGTACTTC
TRBV11-2	.	TRBJ2-5	many	CASSLELETQYF	TGTGCCAGCAGCTTAGAGCTGGAGACCCAGTACTTC
TRBV6-1	TRBD1	TRBJ1-3	.	CASSPDSTGLSGNTIYF	TGTGCCAGCAGTCCCGACTCGACAGGGCTTTCAGGAAACACCATATATTTT
TRBV2	.	TRBJ2-5	few	CASSETTTGTQYF	TGTGCCAGCAGTGAGACTACCACGGGGACCCAGTACTTC
TRBV20-1	TRBD2	TRBJ2-2	few	CSATRTSGTARELFF	TGCAGTGCTACTCGGACTAGCGGGACGGCCCGGGAGCTGTTTTTT
TRBV3-1	.	TRBJ2-1	many	CASSQGYGYNEQFF	TGTGCCAGCAGCCAGGGGTACGGTTACAATGAGCAGTTCTTC
TRBV10-1	.	TRBJ2-1	.	CASSESGWGPNEQFF	TGCGCCAGCAGTGAGTCAGGGTGGGGCCCCAATGAGCAGTTCTTC
TRBV18	TRBD1	TRBJ1-1	.	CASSPGQGGTDTEAFF	TGTGCCAGCTCACCCGGACAGGGGGGAACGGACACTGAAGCTTTCTTT
TRBV18	.	TRBJ2-3	many	CASSPGGGNRDTQYF	TGTGCCAGCTCACCGGGCGGAGGGAATCGGGATACGCAGTATTTT
TRBV18	TRBD1	TRBJ2-7	many	CASSPRDRGYEQYF	TGTGCCAGCTCACCACGGGACAGGGGCTACGAGCAGTACTTC
TRBV20-1	TRBD1	TRBJ2-7	few	CSARIRDRGATSYEQYF	TGCAGTGCTAGAATCCGGGACAGGGGGGCCACCTCCTACGAGCAGTACTTC
TRBV3-1	TRBD1	TRBJ1-4	many	CASRPRDRANEKLFF	TGTGCCAGCAGGCCCCGGGACAGAGCTAATGAAAAACTGTTTTTT
TRBV12-3/TRBV12-4	TRBD2	TRBJ2-5	many	CASSPDGGGTQYF	TGTGCCAGCAGTCCCGACGGGGGGGGGACCCAGTACTTC
TRBV7-2	TRBD2	TRBJ2-1	many	CASSGTGLAGSNEQFF	TGTGCCAGCAGCGGAACGGGACTAGCGGGCTCAAATGAGCAGTTCTTC
TRBV19	TRBD2	TRBJ2-1	few	CASSSRLAAHPDNEQFF	TGTGCCAGTAGTTCAAGACTAGCGGCCCATCCTGACAATGAGCAGTTCTTC